This entry lists 17 T cell receptor beta chains sequenced from one sample in a study of cytomegalovirus exposure and HLA in healthy donors. The PCR made use of 60 Vbeta and 13 Jbeta primers. Some clones are missing from TCRdb's copy, which holds only in-frame ones; the method was immunoSEQ multiplex PCR. The sample has some 170,000 clones; 60% to 80% are singletons. The sequenced material came from PBMCs. Every receptor here comes from a man in his forties in good health and CMV-seropositive.

This chain links TRBV18 with TRBJ1-2; perhaps TRBD1 as D (5 bases). Germline V lookup: CDR1 KGHSH, CDR2 LQKENI. The CDR3 runs to 15 residues. V was cut by 4 bases and J by 2 bases, with 14 bases left in between. The CDR3: CASSHAPQVNYGYTF. The DNA for the CDR3 is TGTGCCAGCTCACACGCTCCACAGGTGAACTATGGCTACACCTTC.

The chain carries TRBV27 and TRBJ2-5, with 9 positions matching TRBD1. V lost 5 bases to trimming and J lost 11 bases; unmatched junction nucleotides: 15. The CDR3 length is 15 residues. Germline V gene sequence: CDR1 MNHEY, CDR2 SMNVEV (reference sequence). This CDR3 reads CASSPQGARGREQYF. The CDR3 nucleotides read TGTGCCAGCAGTCCACAGGGGGCGAGAGGTCGGGAGCAGTACTTC.

The chain uses TRBV5-1 and TRBJ1-5; D is perhaps TRBD1 (5 bases). CDR1 is SGHRS and CDR2 is YFSETQ in the germline V gene. The germline V and J ends were trimmed by 6 bases and 7 bases, with 14 bases remaining between them. The CDR3 has 13 amino acids. The CDR3 bases are TGCGCCAGCACCTGGGGGGGTTCACAGCCCCAGCATTTT. Translating it yields CASTWGGSQPQHF.

The rearrangement joins TRBV18 to TRBJ2-4; D perhaps matches TRBD2 (6 bases). Germline V gives CDR1 KGHSH, CDR2 LQKENI. V was clipped by 4 bases and J by 6 bases, with 16 bases between them. This CDR3 is 15 amino acids long. The CDR3 region is CASSQTWQEGNIQYF. The DNA of the CDR3 is TGTGCCAGCTCACAAACTTGGCAGGAGGGAAACATTCAGTACTTC.

V is TRBV7-3 and J is TRBJ2-5, with a possible D match to TRBD2 (6 bases). Trimming shortened V by 5 bases and J by 3 bases, and 16 bases separated the two germline ends. This CDR3 region has 15 residues. Looked up from germline, CDR1 is SGHTA and CDR2 is FQGTGA. CDR3 bases: TGTGCCAGCAGCCCCTCCCGCGGGAATAAAGAGACCCAGTACTTC. Residues: CASSPSRGNKETQYF.

This sequence joins TRBV5-1 and TRBJ2-6; 7 nucleotides align to TRBD1. This CDR3 has 16 residues. From germline, CDR1 is SGHRS and CDR2 YFSETQ. V shed 4 bases and J 3 bases; nucleotides not matched to a gene: 7. The CDR3 reads CASSRSQGDGANVLTF. The CDR3 DNA follows: TGCGCCAGCAGCAGGTCCCAGGGGGATGGGGCCAACGTCCTGACTTTC.

This chain uses TRBV28 with TRBJ2-7, with D possibly matching TRBD2 (6 bases). The CDR3 is 11 amino acids. V was shortened by 8 bases and J by 3 bases, with 8 bases between the two germline ends. CDR1 and CDR2 (germline): MDHEN, SYDVKM. Here the CDR3 reads CASGTFYEQYF. For the CDR3, the DNA is TGTGCCAGCGGGACTTTCTACGAGCAGTACTTC.

This rearrangement joins TRBV4-1 to TRBJ2-5; TRBD1 matches 9 bases. Unmatched junction bases numbered 1, after V lost 0 bases and J lost 2 bases. The CDR3 loop spans 15 amino acids. Germline V CDR1 and CDR2: MGHRA, YSYEKL. As DNA, the CDR3 is TGCGCCAGCAGCCAAGAAGACAGGGGGCAAGAGACCCAGTACTTC. Translating gives CASSQEDRGQETQYF.

V is TRBV25-1 and J is TRBJ2-2, with 8 positions matching TRBD2. Germline lookup yields CDR1 MGHDK and CDR2 SYGVNS. CDR3 length equals 14 residues. V was pared by 8 bases and J by 4 bases, with 6 bases of the junction left unmatched. CDR3 amino acids: CASGEAGATGELFF. CDR3 nucleotides: TGTGCCAGCGGCGAAGCGGGAGCCACCGGGGAGCTGTTTTTT.

The V call is TRBV4-1, the J call TRBJ2-1; 9 nucleotides agree with TRBD2. Germline assignment: CDR1 MGHRA and CDR2 YSYEKL. This CDR3 comprises 16 residues. The trim removed 3 bases at V and 3 bases at J, leaving 6 bases unmatched. DNA for the CDR3: TGCGCCAGCAGCCACGCGACTAGCGGCCTCTACAATGAGCAGTTCTTC. Translation: CASSHATSGLYNEQFF.

The J gene is TRBJ2-1, the V gene TRBV7-9, with 10 bases matching TRBD2. Per the germline V gene, CDR1 is SEHNR and CDR2 is FQNEAQ (reference sequence). The CDR3 contains 15 residues. V shed 5 bases and J 4 bases; nucleotides not matched to a gene: 5. CDR3: CASSASGGPYNEQFF. CDR3 nucleotide sequence: TGTGCCAGCAGCGCTAGCGGGGGCCCATACAATGAGCAGTTCTTC.

This rearrangement joins TRBV6-1 to TRBJ1-3; perhaps TRBD1 as D (6 bases). This CDR3 spans 17 amino acids. Germline loops: CDR1 MNHNS, CDR2 SASEGT. Trimming left V 4 bases short and J 4 bases short, with 20 bases between. In DNA form, the CDR3 reads TGTGCCAGCAGTGGATCCATTGGACAGTCGGCCGGAAACACCATATATTTT. This sequence encodes CASSGSIGQSAGNTIYF.

This sequence joins TRBV28 and TRBJ2-2; D is undetermined. Germline V gives CDR1 MDHEN, CDR2 SYDVKM. This CDR3 comprises 13 residues. Trimming stripped 7 bases from V and 3 bases from J, with 9 bases between. This chain's CDR3 is CASTPVDTGELFF. The DNA of the CDR3 is TGTGCCAGCACCCCGGTGGACACCGGGGAGCTGTTTTTT. The full variable domain, its missing parts supplied by reference TRBV28 and TRBJ2-2, is DVKVTQSSRYLVKRTGEKVFLECVQDMDHENMFWYRQDPGLGLRLIYFSYDVKMKEKGDIPEGYSVSREKKERFSLILESASTNQTSMYLCASTPVDTGELFFGEGSRLTVL.

This chain links TRBV5-4 with TRBJ2-1; 12 nucleotides agree with TRBD2. CDR3 length: 15 amino acids. CDR1 SGHNT and CDR2 YYREEE come from the germline V gene (reference sequence). The trim removed 3 bases at V and 6 bases at J, leaving 4 bases unmatched. CDR3 in amino acids: CASSSGLAGFNEQFF. CDR3 in DNA: TGTGCCAGCAGCTCCGGACTAGCGGGATTCAATGAGCAGTTCTTC.

This chain joins TRBV9 and TRBJ1-3; TRBD1 is a possible D gene (5 bases). Germline values: CDR1 SGDLS, CDR2 YYNGEE. V lost 4 bases and J 0 bases, leaving 11 bases between the germline ends. This CDR3 comprises 15 residues. The CDR3 spells CASSIRGFSGNTIYF. Written as DNA, the CDR3 is TGTGCCAGCAGCATACGGGGGTTCTCTGGAAACACCATATATTTT.

V usage is TRBV25-1 and J usage is TRBJ2-5, with 7 bases lining up with TRBD1. After removal of 4 bases from V and 5 bases from J, the junction contained 10 bases not matched to a gene. The CDR3 is 15 residues long. Germline assignment: CDR1 MGHDK and CDR2 SYGVNS. The chain's CDR3 is CASSAHRGPTETQYF. The CDR3 DNA reads TGTGCCAGCAGTGCCCACAGGGGCCCTACGGAGACCCAGTACTTC. The full variable domain, its missing parts supplied by reference TRBV25-1 and TRBJ2-5, is EADIYQTPRYLVIGTGKKITLECSQTMGHDKMYWYQQDPGMELHLIHYSYGVNSTEKGDLSSESTVSRIRTEHFPLTLESARPSHTSQYLCASSAHRGPTETQYFGPGTRLLVL.

The gene calls are TRBV29-1 and TRBJ2-7, with D possibly TRBD2 on 5 matching bases. Germline V gene lookup returns CDR1 SQVTM and CDR2 ANQGSEA. This CDR3 is 14 amino acids long. V dropped 6 bases and J dropped 2 bases, with 17 bases sitting between them. CDR3 coding DNA: TGCAGCGTGAGGGCGGTGGTAAAGCCCTACGAGCAGTACTTC. Its translation: CSVRAVVKPYEQYF.